Each of the 13 T cell receptor beta chains below was sequenced from the same sample in a study of blood T cell repertoires in COVID-19. Libraries were prepared by immunoSEQ multiplex PCR; TCRdb keeps only in-frame clonotypes and omits some of them. The profile shows over 200,000 clones, approximately 90% of them singletons. The sequencing sample was made of peripheral blood. These receptors were taken from a man aged 50-59 years with COVID-19, enrolled during active disease.

The gene calls are TRBV7-5 and TRBJ1-2; whether TRBD1, the table's D call, matches the DNA was not checked. TRBV7-5 constitutes a pseudogene. The CDR3 has 15 residues. In nucleotides, the CDR3 is TGTGTCAGAAGCTTAGTTTGGGGGCCCAACTATGGCTACACCTTC. Translation: CVRSLVWGPNYGYTF.

V usage is TRBV3-1 (or the pseudogene TRBV3-2) and J usage is TRBJ1-2; 8 bases align to TRBD1. Germline values: CDR1 LGHDT, CDR2 YNNKEL (reference sequence). The junction had 5 bases not matched to a gene; V was cut back by 0 bases and J by 8 bases. The CDR3 runs to 14 residues. In nucleotides, the CDR3 is TGTGCCAGCAGCCAAGAAAGGACAGGGTGGGGCTACACCTTC. This translates into CASSQERTGWGYTF.

The chain uses TRBV10-3 and TRBJ1-2, with D possibly matching TRBD1 (6 bases). The germline V gene has CDR1 ENHRY and CDR2 SYGVKD. There are 15 residues in the CDR3. Trimming shortened V by 2 bases and J by 3 bases, and 13 bases separated the two germline ends. The CDR3 nucleotides are TGTGCCATCAGTGAGCTACAGGGAGCGGACTATGGCTACACCTTC. Translation gives CAISELQGADYGYTF.

The DNA of the CDR3 is TGTGCCAGCAGTAACCTTCTAGGTAGCAATCAGCCCCAGCATTTT. It specifies CASSNLLGSNQPQHF. The chain employs TRBV6-5 and TRBJ1-5, with D uncertain. Germline CDR1 MNHEY, CDR2 SVGAGI. Trimming pared 5 bases from V and 0 bases from J, leaving 11 bases between. The CDR3 totals 15 residues.

A single count supports this clone. The chain has TRBV2 and TRBJ1-5; 7 bases are a match to TRBD1. The CDR3 runs 14 residues. Germline V gene lookup returns CDR1 SNHLY and CDR2 FYNNEI. V shed 6 bases, J shed 1 base, and the junction held 3 bases outside the gene matches. This chain's CDR3 is CASRGQRSNQPQHF. CDR3 in DNA: TGTGCCAGCAGGGGACAGAGAAGCAATCAGCCCCAGCATTTT.

The chain employs TRBV27 and TRBJ1-3, with D uncertain. Germline V CDR1 and CDR2: MNHEY, SMNVEV (reference sequence). This CDR3 region has 14 residues. V lost 3 bases to trimming and J lost 0 bases, with 6 bases between them. The CDR3 coding sequence is TGTGCCAGCAGTTTGACAAGCTCTGGAAACACCATATATTTT. This gives the protein CASSLTSSGNTIYF.

The chain has TRBV6-2 or TRBV6-3 and TRBJ1-4; the D gene is possibly TRBD1 (6 bases). There are 17 residues in the CDR3. Per the germline V gene, CDR1 is MNHEY and CDR2 is SVGEGT. Deletions cut 1 base from V and 0 bases from J, with 12 bases between. The CDR3 DNA is TGTGCCAGCAGTTACTACGGGACATTCGCAACTAATGAAAAACTGTTTTTT. As protein: CASSYYGTFATNEKLFF.

V usage is TRBV12-3 or TRBV12-4 and J usage is TRBJ1-2, with D tentatively TRBD1 (5 bases). This CDR3 contains 13 residues. V lost 7 bases and J 2 bases, leaving 11 bases between the germline ends. The CDR3 DNA reads TGTGCCAGCACCCAGGGTTTAAACTATGGCTACACCTTC. This sequence encodes CASTQGLNYGYTF.

Only one count was recorded for this clone. V usage is TRBV19 and J usage is TRBJ2-1, with 7 bases lining up with TRBD2. The V gene end was trimmed by 5 bases and the J gene end by 8 bases; junction bases not matched to a gene: 6. The germline CDR1 and CDR2 sequences are LNHDA and SQIVND (reference sequence). CDR3 length equals 13 residues. The CDR3 nucleotides read TGTGCCAGTAGTGGGGGGGAGGTAGATGAGCAGTTCTTC. It yields the protein CASSGGEVDEQFF. Full variable domain (remainder filled in from reference TRBV19 and TRBJ2-1): DGGITQSPKYLFRKEGQNVTLSCEQNLNHDAMYWYRQDPGQGLRLIYYSQIVNDFQKGDIAEGYSVSREKKESFPLTVTSAQKNPTAFYLCASSGGEVDEQFFGPGTRLTVL.

CDR3 residues: CASSPGVETQYF. CDR3 coding DNA: TGCGCCAGCAGCCCGGGAGTAGAGACCCAGTACTTC. The chain recombines TRBV5-1 with TRBJ2-5; TRBD2 is a possible D gene (6 bases). The germline V gene encodes CDR1 SGHRS and CDR2 YFSETQ. This CDR3 is built from 12 residues. The germline V and J ends were trimmed by 4 bases and 4 bases, with 8 bases remaining between them.

The chain combines TRBV2 with TRBJ2-7; 7 positions agree with TRBD2. Germline assignment: CDR1 SNHLY and CDR2 FYNNEI. The CDR3 totals 15 residues. J lost 3 bases, V lost 2 bases, and 7 bases had no gene match. The CDR3 loop reads CASSENRGDGYEQYF. DNA for the CDR3: TGTGCCAGCAGTGAAAACCGGGGGGATGGCTACGAGCAGTACTTC.

The rearrangement links TRBV3-1 (or the pseudogene TRBV3-2) to TRBJ1-1; 8 bases match TRBD1. The CDR3 sequence is 12 residues long. V lost 6 bases and J lost 11; bases outside the gene matches: 8. The germline CDR1 and CDR2 sequences are LGHDT and YNNKEL (reference sequence). The CDR3 DNA follows: TGTGCCAGCAGTGCGACAGGGGTGGGGGCTTTCTTT. The encoded protein is CASSATGVGAFF.

CDR3 sequence: CASSYLQGHTEAFF. DNA of the CDR3: TGTGCCAGCAGTTACTTACAGGGTCATACTGAAGCTTTCTTT. The chain combines TRBV6-2 or TRBV6-3 with TRBJ1-1, with a tentative D call TRBD1 (6 bases). Germline CDR1 MNHEY, CDR2 SVGEGT. The V and J ends lost 1 base and 5 bases respectively, with 11 bases between them. CDR3 length equals 14 residues.